The next 29 T cell receptor beta chains were all read from a single sample in a study of CD8+CD57+ T cells in acquired aplastic anemia. According to the study, genomic DNA was the template for TCR beta VDJ and CDR3 profiling. MiXCR was run by TCRdb on the reads, yielding one entry per CDR3 protein. The sample has approximately 50,000 distinct CDR3 sequences, around 69% seen once. The material sequenced was sorted CD4+, CD8+, or CD8+CD57+ T cells (not recorded which) from PBMCs. These receptors all stem from a human donor in good health, serving as a control.

V and J are TRBV5-1 and TRBJ2-3; D call uncertain. The V end lost 3 bases, the J end lost 0 bases, and 14 bases lay between the germline ends. Per the germline V gene, CDR1 is SGHRS and CDR2 is YFSETQ. The CDR3 is 16 residues long. The chain's CDR3 is CASSSDGGLSTDTQYF. CDR3 DNA sequence: TGCGCCAGCAGCTCGGACGGTGGGCTTAGCACAGATACGCAGTATTTT.

V and J are TRBV20-1 and TRBJ1-1; D is unresolved. The CDR3 is 15 amino acids. The germline V gene encodes CDR1 DFQATT and CDR2 SNEGSKA (reference sequence). Between the trimmed V and J ends, which lost 4 bases and 0 bases, there was a span of 15 bases. The CDR3 here is CSANSRGSVNTEAFF. CDR3 bases: TGCAGTGCTAACAGCCGAGGGTCCGTGAACACTGAAGCTTTCTTT.

The chain couples TRBV7-2 to TRBJ1-5; D is unresolved. Germline V gene data show CDR1 as SGHTA and CDR2 as FQGNSA. With 6 bases removed from V and 3 bases from J, the gap between germline ends came to 6 bases. CDR3 length: 12 amino acids. CDR3 nucleotide sequence: TGTGCCAGCAGTCTGCTCAATCAGCCCCAGCATTTT. It is translated as CASSLLNQPQHF.

By its share, this clonotype is medium-sized. The rearrangement links TRBV19 to TRBJ2-7, with TRBD1 matching over 11 bases. The CDR3 spans 15 residues. The V segment lost 8 bases and the J segment 3 bases; nucleotides outside the gene matches: 9. Germline V gene lookup returns CDR1 LNHDA and CDR2 SQIVND (reference sequence). CDR3: CASQASGTGGYEQYF. The CDR3 DNA is TGTGCCAGTCAAGCTTCCGGGACAGGGGGCTACGAGCAGTACTTC.

This rearrangement joins TRBV6-1 to TRBJ1-3; a possible D gene is TRBD1 (5 bases). The V end was cut by 6 bases, the J end by 0 bases, with 12 bases between. The CDR3 totals 15 residues. Germline CDR1 reads MNHNS; CDR2 reads SASEGT. The CDR3 DNA reads as TGTGCCAGCAGACGGGGCCGACTCTCTGGAAACACCATATATTTT. Translating gives CASRRGRLSGNTIYF.

The rearrangement joins TRBV25-1 to TRBJ2-7, with D unclear. The length of the CDR3 is 14 residues. CDR1 is MGHDK and CDR2 is SYGVNS in the germline V gene. Trimming left V 6 bases short and J 0 bases short, with 12 bases between. CDR3 in DNA: TGTGCCAGCAGCCAAGTGGGGTACTCCTACGAGCAGTACTTC. It codes for CASSQVGYSYEQYF.

This rearrangement joins TRBV29-1 to TRBJ2-7; D remains unclear. V gave up 3 bases and J gave up 6 bases, with 12 bases separating them. The V gene's germline CDR1 is SQVTM and CDR2 ANQGSEA. This CDR3 has 12 residues. CDR3 residues: CSVEVVASEQYF. The CDR3 coding sequence is TGCAGCGTTGAGGTGGTCGCGAGCGAGCAGTACTTC.

This rearrangement joins TRBV7-3 to TRBJ2-1, with TRBD2 matching 11 bases. The trim removed 6 bases at V and 7 bases at J, leaving 8 bases unmatched. Germline CDR1 reads SGHTA; CDR2 reads FQGTGA. This CDR3 is 15 amino acids long. The CDR3 DNA reads as TGTGCCAGCAGTCAAACTAGCGGGGGAATAAATGAGCAGTTCTTC. Encoded protein: CASSQTSGGINEQFF.

The CDR3 spells CASSSPLSYEQYF. The CDR3 bases are TGTGCCAGTAGTTCCCCTTTATCCTACGAGCAGTACTTC. The genes are TRBV19 and TRBJ2-7; D gene ambiguous. V gave up 5 bases and J gave up 1 base, with 9 bases separating them. Germline V lookup: CDR1 LNHDA, CDR2 SQIVND (reference sequence). CDR3 size: 13 residues.

This clonotype was observed a few times. The rearrangement links TRBV7-6 to TRBJ1-1; D gene ambiguous. This CDR3 is 13 amino acids long. V was clipped by 1 base and J by 4 bases, with 7 bases between them. CDR1 and CDR2 (germline): SGHVS, FNYEAQ. The CDR3 loop is CASSLGYGTEAFF. The CDR3 coding sequence is TGTGCCAGCAGCTTAGGATATGGCACTGAAGCTTTCTTT.

This clonotype is medium-sized within its sample. This chain connects TRBV20-1 to TRBJ2-7; 10 bases align to TRBD2. CDR1 and CDR2 from the germline V gene are DFQATT and SNEGSKA (reference sequence). This CDR3 is built from 13 residues. The V gene end was trimmed by 5 bases and the J gene end by 3 bases; junction bases not matched to a gene: 4. CDR3 residues: CSAPGTSDYEQYF. DNA of the CDR3: TGCAGTGCTCCCGGGACTAGCGACTACGAGCAGTACTTC.

This clonotype was seen repeatedly, ten times or more. This chain connects TRBV4-1 to TRBJ2-1, with D uncertain. Germline V gives CDR1 MGHRA, CDR2 YSYEKL. V dropped 0 bases and J dropped 0 bases, with 6 bases sitting between them. CDR3 size: 15 residues. CDR3 loop: CASSQESDSYNEQFF. CDR3 sequence (DNA): TGCGCCAGCAGCCAAGAATCCGACTCCTACAATGAGCAGTTCTTC.

The V and J genes are TRBV11-2 and TRBJ2-7; TRBD2 aligns across 10 bases. This CDR3 region has 14 residues. Per the germline V gene, CDR1 is SGHAT and CDR2 is FQNNGV. V dropped 5 bases and J dropped 2; count of bases not matched to a gene: 3. CDR3 in DNA: TGTGCCAGCAGCGCTAGCGGGGGCCCCTACGAGCAGTACTTC. This encodes CASSASGGPYEQYF.

In its sample, this clonotype was seen once. J is TRBJ1-1 and V is TRBV9; D unresolved. Germline CDR1 and CDR2: SGDLS and YYNGEE. The CDR3 totals 13 residues. Trimming removed 0 bases at V and 3 bases at J, with 6 bases between. CDR3 loop: CASSVDAYTEAFF. In DNA form, the CDR3 reads TGTGCCAGCAGCGTAGATGCCTACACTGAAGCTTTCTTT.

The CDR3: CASRASPSGYTEAFF. The CDR3 nucleotides are TGTGCCAGCAGGGCTTCCCCGAGCGGGTACACTGAAGCTTTCTTT. This rearrangement joins TRBV2 to TRBJ1-1; no definite D call. This CDR3 contains 15 residues. Germline CDR1 reads SNHLY; CDR2 reads FYNNEI. The ends were cut back, 6 bases at V and 3 bases at J, with 17 bases in the middle.

The chain is built from TRBV24-1 and TRBJ2-2, with D unresolved. This CDR3 is 14 amino acids long. The germline gives CDR1 KGHDR, CDR2 SFDVKD. Trimming left V 3 bases short and J 0 bases short, with 4 bases between. The CDR3 coding sequence is TGTGCCACCAGTGATGCGGCGAACACCGGGGAGCTGTTTTTT. It translates to CATSDAANTGELFF.

The J gene is TRBJ2-1, the V gene TRBV7-9, with D hard to call. V was shortened by 0 bases and J by 10 bases, with 7 bases between the two germline ends. The length of the CDR3 is 12 residues. Per the germline V gene, CDR1 is SEHNR and CDR2 is FQNEAQ (reference sequence). This CDR3 reads CASSLASKEQFF. In nucleotides, the CDR3 is TGTGCCAGCAGCTTAGCTTCCAAGGAGCAGTTCTTC.

The genes are TRBV11-2 and TRBJ1-2; 7 positions agree with TRBD1. Trimming took 1 base from V and 2 from J; bases not matched to a gene: 7. The CDR3 runs 16 residues. CDR1 and CDR2 from the germline V gene are SGHAT and FQNNGV. The CDR3 nucleotides are TGTGCCAGCAGCTTAGGGGGACAGACTACAAACTATGGCTACACCTTC. Translation gives CASSLGGQTTNYGYTF.

The J gene is TRBJ2-7, the V gene TRBV2; 7 positions agree with TRBD1. The CDR3 spans 11 residues. The germline gives CDR1 SNHLY, CDR2 FYNNEI. V lost 9 bases, J lost 5 bases, and 4 bases stayed unmatched. The CDR3 DNA follows: TGTGCCAGACAGACAGGGAACGAGCAGTACTTC. This codes for CARQTGNEQYF.

This clonotype counts as medium-sized. V usage is TRBV24-1 and J usage is TRBJ1-1, with D possibly matching TRBD1 (5 bases). The V end was cut by 4 bases, the J end by 7 bases, with 12 bases between. Germline V gene data show CDR1 as KGHDR and CDR2 as SFDVKD. This CDR3 is built from 13 residues. CDR3 sequence: CATSESWGSEAFF. The CDR3 nucleotides read TGTGCCACCAGTGAATCATGGGGCAGTGAAGCTTTCTTT.

About this clonotype itself: Lacking the conserved final phenylalanine or tryptophan, this CDR3 likely reflects a read error. The CDR3 reads CSVGMKETQYS. In DNA, the CDR3 is TGCAGCGTGGGGATGAAAGAGACCCAGTACTCC. The chain has TRBV29-1 and TRBJ2-5; D is undetermined. This CDR3 is 11 amino acids long. V lost 6 bases, J lost 3 bases, and 8 bases lay in between. CDR1 is SQVTM and CDR2 is ANQGSEA in the germline V gene.

Of note for this clonotype: A read error may account for a junction end that differs from germline. The V gene is TRBV11-1, the J gene TRBJ2-1; D is uncertain. The CDR3 contains 17 residues. Per germline, CDR1 SGHAT and CDR2 FQDESV (reference sequence). The CDR3 DNA reads as TGTGCCTGCAGCTTAGCCGAGTGGTTTTGCTCCTACAATGAGCAGTTCTTC. Its protein is CACSLAEWFCSYNEQFF.

This clonotype was counted at least ten times. The V gene is TRBV4-1, the J gene TRBJ1-5; the D gene is possibly TRBD1 (6 bases). The CDR3 consists of 15 residues. Trimming took off 4 bases at V and 6 bases at J, with 16 bases between the two ends. Germline V gene lookup returns CDR1 MGHRA and CDR2 YSYEKL. CDR3 bases: TGCGCCAGCAGCCCCCCGGGAGGGGGAGCTCAGCCCCAGCATTTT. As protein: CASSPPGGGAQPQHF.

The CDR3 sequence is CSVGMGASYEQYF. In nucleotides, the CDR3 is TGCAGCGTTGGTATGGGAGCTTCCTACGAGCAGTACTTC. The rearrangement joins TRBV29-1 to TRBJ2-7; D is possibly TRBD2 (5 bases). The CDR3 covers 13 residues. Trimming took off 4 bases at V and 1 base at J, with 11 bases between the two ends. Looked up from germline, CDR1 is SQVTM and CDR2 is ANQGSEA.

Many counts were recorded for this clonotype. The chain links TRBV12-5 to TRBJ1-2, with 10 bases identical to TRBD1. The CDR3 spans 15 residues. Germline V gene data show CDR1 as LGHNT and CDR2 as FRNRAP. Trimming removed 7 bases from V and 8 bases from J; junction bases left unmatched: 13. As DNA, the CDR3 is TGTGCTAGTGACCAGCCAGGGACAGGGGTAGGAGGCTACACCTTC. As protein: CASDQPGTGVGGYTF. Full variable domain (outside the CDR3, taken from reference TRBV12-5 and TRBJ1-2): DARVTQTPRHKVTEMGQEVTMRCQPILGHNTVFWYRQTMMQGLELLAYFRNRAPLDDSGMPKDRFSAEMPDATLATLKIQPSEPRDSAVYFCASDQPGTGVGGYTFGSGTRLTVV.

Only a few counts were recorded for this clonotype. CDR3 DNA: TGTGCCAGCAGTTCTAGCGGGACTTGGGGAGAGACCCAGTACTTC. It encodes CASSSSGTWGETQYF. The V and J genes are TRBV7-3 and TRBJ2-5; 9 nucleotides line up with TRBD2. The CDR3 has 15 amino acids. Germline V gene data show CDR1 as SGHTA and CDR2 as FQGTGA. The V and J ends lost 6 bases and 4 bases, in that order; junction bases with no gene match: 9.

This clonotype was picked up a small number of times. The chain has TRBV25-1 and TRBJ2-2; the D gene is possibly TRBD2 (6 bases). Trimming took 5 bases from V and 4 from J, leaving 11 bases between them. The germline V gene has CDR1 MGHDK and CDR2 SYGVNS. The CDR3 covers 14 residues. The CDR3 protein is CASSKGGGTGELFF. In nucleotides, the CDR3 is TGTGCCAGCAGTAAGGGAGGCGGCACCGGGGAGCTGTTTTTT. Using reference TRBV25-1 and TRBJ2-2 for the parts outside the CDR3, the full variable domain is EADIYQTPRYLVIGTGKKITLECSQTMGHDKMYWYQQDPGMELHLIHYSYGVNSTEKGDLSSESTVSRIRTEHFPLTLESARPSHTSQYLCASSKGGGTGELFFGEGSRLTVL.

J is TRBJ2-1 and V is TRBV2; D might be TRBD1 or TRBD2, each matching 5 bases. This CDR3 has 14 amino acids. V was trimmed by 7 bases and J by 6 bases, leaving 16 bases between them. Germline V gives CDR1 SNHLY, CDR2 FYNNEI. The CDR3 bases are TGTGCCAGCACTAACCGGGACCGAGGCAATGAGCAGTTCTTC. Translation: CASTNRDRGNEQFF.

This chain links TRBV15 with TRBJ2-5; the match to TRBD2 covers 7 bases. The CDR3 loop spans 13 amino acids. Trimming cost V 5 bases and J 10 bases; bases outside gene matches: 10. Germline V gives CDR1 LNHNV, CDR2 YYDKDF (reference sequence). CDR3 bases: TGTGCCACCAGCTTTGCGGGAGAAGGGAGCCAGTACTTC. Protein product: CATSFAGEGSQYF. The entire variable domain, with the rest obtained from reference TRBV15 and TRBJ2-5, is as follows: DAMVIQNPRYQVTQFGKPVTLSCSQTLNHNVMYWYQQKSSQAPKLLFHYYDKDFNNEADTPDNFQSRRPNTSFCFLDIRSPGLGDTAMYLCATSFAGEGSQYFGPGTRLLVL.